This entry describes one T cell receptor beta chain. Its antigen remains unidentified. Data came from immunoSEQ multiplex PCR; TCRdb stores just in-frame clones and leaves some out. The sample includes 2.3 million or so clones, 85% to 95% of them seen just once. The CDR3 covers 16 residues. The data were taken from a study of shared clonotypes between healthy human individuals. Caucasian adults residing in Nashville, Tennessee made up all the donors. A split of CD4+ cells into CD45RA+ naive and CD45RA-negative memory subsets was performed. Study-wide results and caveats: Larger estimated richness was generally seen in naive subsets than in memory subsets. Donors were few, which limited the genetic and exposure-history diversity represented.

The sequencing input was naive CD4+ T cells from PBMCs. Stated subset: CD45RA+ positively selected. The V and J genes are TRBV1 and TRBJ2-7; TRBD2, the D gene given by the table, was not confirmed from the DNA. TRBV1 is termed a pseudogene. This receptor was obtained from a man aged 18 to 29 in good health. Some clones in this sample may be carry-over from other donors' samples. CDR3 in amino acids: CTSSQFSLAGYYEQYF. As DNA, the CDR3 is TGCACCAGCAGCCAATTTTCACTAGCGGGATATTACGAGCAGTACTTC.